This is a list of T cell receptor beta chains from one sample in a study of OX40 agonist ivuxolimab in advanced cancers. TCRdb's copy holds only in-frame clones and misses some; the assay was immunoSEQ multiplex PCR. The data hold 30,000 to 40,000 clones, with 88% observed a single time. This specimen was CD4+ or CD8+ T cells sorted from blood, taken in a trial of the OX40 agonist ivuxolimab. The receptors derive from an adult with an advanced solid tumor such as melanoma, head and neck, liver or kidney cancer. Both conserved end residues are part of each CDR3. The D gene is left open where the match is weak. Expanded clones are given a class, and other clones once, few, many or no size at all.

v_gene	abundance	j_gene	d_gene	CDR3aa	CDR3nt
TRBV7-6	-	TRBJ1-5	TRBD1	CASSSWDRVDQPQHF	TGTGCCAGCAGCTCGTGGGACAGGGTGGATCAGCCCCAGCATTTT
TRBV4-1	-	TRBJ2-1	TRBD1	CASSQDPTGRNEQFF	TGCGCCAGCAGCCAAGATCCGACAGGGAGAAATGAGCAGTTCTTC
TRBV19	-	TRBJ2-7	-	CASSIGLAGEQYF	TGTGCCAGTAGTATCGGACTGGCCGGCGAGCAGTACTTC
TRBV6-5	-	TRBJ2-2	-	CASSPIYTGELFF	TGTGCCAGCAGCCCCATTTACACCGGGGAGCTGTTTTTT
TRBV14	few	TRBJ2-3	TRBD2	CASSQGRLAGGNTDTQYF	TGTGCCAGCAGCCAAGGTCGACTAGCGGGAGGGAACACAGATACGCAGTATTTT
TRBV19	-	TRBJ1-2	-	CASSIRNGAGYGYTF	TGTGCCAGTAGTATCCGGAACGGGGCCGGCTATGGCTACACCTTC
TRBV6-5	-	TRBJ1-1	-	CASNPGGNTEAFF	TGTGCCAGCAATCCCGGAGGTAACACTGAAGCTTTCTTT
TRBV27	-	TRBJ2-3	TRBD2	CASSPYPGGLRTDTQYF	TGTGCCAGCAGTCCTTACCCGGGGGGATTGCGCACAGATACGCAGTATTTT
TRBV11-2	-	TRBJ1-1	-	CASSLLSGNTEAFF	TGTGCCAGCAGCTTACTGTCGGGGAACACTGAAGCTTTCTTT
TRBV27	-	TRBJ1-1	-	CASSDPGGKAFF	TGTGCCAGCAGTGATCCGGGAGGCAAAGCTTTCTTT
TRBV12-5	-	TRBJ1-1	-	CASGPMGQPNTEAFF	TGTGCTAGTGGTCCAATGGGACAACCGAACACTGAAGCTTTCTTT
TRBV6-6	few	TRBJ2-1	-	CASSELQGSEQFF	TGTGCCAGCAGCGAACTACAGGGTAGTGAGCAGTTCTTC
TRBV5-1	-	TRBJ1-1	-	CASSTGLGTEAFF	TGCGCCAGCAGCACAGGGTTAGGCACTGAAGCTTTCTTT
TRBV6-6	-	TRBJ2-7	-	CASSYRGAPYEQYF	TGTGCCAGCAGTTATCGCGGGGCCCCCTACGAGCAGTACTTC
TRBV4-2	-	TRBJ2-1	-	CAIDVTKGGEQFF	TGTGCCATAGACGTTACCAAGGGTGGCGAGCAGTTCTTC
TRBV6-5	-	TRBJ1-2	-	CASSYSPGQYGYTF	TGTGCCAGCAGTTACTCTCCCGGGCAGTATGGCTACACCTTC
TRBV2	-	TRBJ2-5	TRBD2	CASSEEIAGEEETQYF	TGTGCCAGCAGTGAAGAAATAGCGGGAGAGGAAGAGACCCAGTACTTC
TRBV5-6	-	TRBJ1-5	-	CASSFGQRNQPQHF	TGTGCCAGCAGCTTTGGGCAGCGCAATCAGCCCCAGCATTTT
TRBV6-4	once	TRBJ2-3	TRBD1	CASSDLPWTGGTFTDTQYF	TGTGCCAGCAGTGACCTGCCCTGGACAGGGGGGACGTTCACAGATACGCAGTATTTT
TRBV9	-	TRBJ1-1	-	CASSVWGVLGGAFF	TGTGCCAGCAGCGTATGGGGGGTCCTCGGCGGAGCTTTCTTT
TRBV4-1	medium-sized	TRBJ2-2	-	CASSQVGGNTGELFF	TGCGCCAGCAGCCAAGTAGGCGGGAACACCGGGGAGCTGTTTTTT
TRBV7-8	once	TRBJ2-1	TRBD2	CASSLAASGRAGNEQFF	TGTGCCAGCAGCTTAGCGGCTAGCGGGAGGGCGGGTAATGAGCAGTTCTTC
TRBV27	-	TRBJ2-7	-	CASSFRQREGYEQYF	TGTGCCAGCAGTTTCCGGCAACGCGAGGGCTACGAGCAGTACTTC
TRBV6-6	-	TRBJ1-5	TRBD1	CASTPPGTGNNQPQHF	TGTGCCAGCACCCCTCCCGGGACAGGGAACAATCAGCCCCAGCATTTT
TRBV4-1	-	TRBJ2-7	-	CASSQEASSYEQYF	TGCGCCAGCAGCCAAGAAGCCAGTTCCTACGAGCAGTACTTC
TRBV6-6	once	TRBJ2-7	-	CASTGGGLYEQYF	TGTGCCAGCACCGGCGGGGGCCTCTACGAGCAGTACTTC
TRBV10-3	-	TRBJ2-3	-	CAIRDGTTSTDTQYF	TGTGCCATCAGGGATGGGACAACTAGCACAGATACGCAGTATTTT
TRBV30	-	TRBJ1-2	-	CAWSPEGDGYTF	TGTGCCTGGAGCCCCGAGGGGGATGGCTACACCTTC